Listed here are 8 T cell receptor beta chains from one sample, sequenced in a study of T cells in Graves' hyperthyroidism and ophthalmopathy. Amplification of TCR beta CDR3 regions used RNA as the template. Initially, a first-round RT-PCR of the TCR CDR3 employed the HTBI primer set. Each CDR3 protein is one row after TCRdb ran MiXCR on the multiplex PCR reads. The sample lists about 740,000 distinct CDR3 sequences; about 15% were seen once. The sequencing sample was made of blood. These receptors were obtained from a young woman with Graves' hyperthyroidism.

In this sample, this clonotype turned up many times. The gene calls are TRBV6-6 and TRBJ2-2; D tentatively reads TRBD1 or TRBD2 (5 bases each). V was pared by 2 bases and J by 5 bases, with 9 bases between. The CDR3 runs to 14 residues. Germline V CDR1 and CDR2: MNHNY, SVGAGI (reference sequence). As DNA, the CDR3 is TGTGCCAGCAGTTACGGGGGTGAAACCGGGGAGCTGTTTTTT. Protein sequence: CASSYGGETGELFF.

This chain uses TRBV27 with TRBJ2-2; D is unresolved. Germline values: CDR1 MNHEY, CDR2 SMNVEV (reference sequence). V was shortened by 3 bases and J by 6 bases, with 8 bases between the two germline ends. The CDR3 is 13 residues long. The CDR3 nucleotides are TGTGCCAGCAGTTTCCTTGGCCCCGGGGAGCTGTTTTTT. Residues: CASSFLGPGELFF.

This clonotype came up many times. V is TRBV6-6 and J is TRBJ2-3; D ambiguous. This CDR3 has 13 amino acids. The germline V and J ends were trimmed by 2 bases and 2 bases, with 5 bases remaining between them. Germline lookup yields CDR1 MNHNY and CDR2 SVGAGI (reference sequence). For the CDR3, the DNA is TGTGCCAGCAGTTACCAGGCCACAGATACGCAGTATTTT. It yields the protein CASSYQATDTQYF.

This clonotype was counted ten times or more. The gene calls are TRBV5-1 and TRBJ1-1, with D possibly being TRBD1 (5 bases). This CDR3 region has 16 residues. V was trimmed by 3 bases and J by 1 base, leaving 16 bases between them. Germline V gene lookup returns CDR1 SGHRS and CDR2 YFSETQ. CDR3: CASSSDSPAKNTEAFF. The CDR3 DNA reads as TGCGCCAGCAGCTCCGACAGTCCCGCCAAGAACACTGAAGCTTTCTTT.

The sample holds a few counts of this clonotype. This may stem from a read error, because a much larger clone lies one nucleotide away. J is TRBJ1-1 and V is TRBV27, with TRBD1 matching 9 bases. This CDR3 region has 14 residues. J lost 1 base, V lost 5 bases, and 2 bases had no gene match. Germline lookup yields CDR1 MNHEY and CDR2 SMNVEV (reference sequence). Here the CDR3 DNA reads TGTGCCAGCAGTCGGGGACAGGGGAACACTGAAGCTTTCTTT. This gives the protein CASSRGQGNTEAFF.

The table lists this clonotype with many counts. This chain joins TRBV7-8 and TRBJ1-4; 8 bases line up with TRBD1. Germline V gene data show CDR1 as SGHVS and CDR2 as FQNEAQ. V shed 1 base and J 8 bases; nucleotides not matched to a gene: 6. The CDR3 covers 15 residues. The CDR3: CASSLVPQGGEKLFF. The CDR3 DNA follows: TGTGCCAGCAGCTTAGTTCCACAGGGGGGAGAAAAACTGTTTTTT. The full variable domain, in which reference TRBV7-8 and TRBJ1-4 provide the parts outside the CDR3, is GAGVSQSPRYKVAKRGQDVALRCDPISGHVSLFWYQQALGQGPEFLTYFQNEAQLDKSGLPSDRFFAERPEGSVSTLKIQRTQQEDSAVYLCASSLVPQGGEKLFFGSGTQLSVL.

The genes are TRBV19 and TRBJ2-1; 10 positions match TRBD1. The J call is uncertain, as TRBJ2-7 better fits the DNA end. Germline V lookup: CDR1 LNHDA, CDR2 SQIVND (reference sequence). This CDR3 is 16 amino acids long. The CDR3 DNA sequence: TGTGCCAGTAGTAGAGGCCGGACAGGGGGAAGGAATGAGCAGTACTTC. Its protein product is CASSRGRTGGRNEQYF.

This clonotype occurred many times. V usage is TRBV27 and J usage is TRBJ2-3; possible D gene TRBD2, 6 bases. The CDR3 is made up of 15 amino acids. CDR1 MNHEY and CDR2 SMNVEV come from the germline V gene (reference sequence). Trimming removed 5 bases at V and 1 base at J, with 13 bases between. The CDR3 region is CASSPYSGRTDTQYF. Written as DNA, the CDR3 is TGTGCCAGCAGTCCCTATAGCGGCCGCACAGATACGCAGTATTTT.